The 15 T cell receptor gamma chains listed next were all sequenced from one sample in a study of gamma-delta chains in newborns, infants, children. TCRdb fed the reads into CATT to redo clone calling. The sample includes around 520 gamma-chain clones, about 85% seen only once; the top ten take around 7%. Sequencing used blood, obtained at baseline. The source of these receptors is a child who was a newborn, infant or young child, either healthy, febrile or measles-vaccinated (not recorded which). This table probably holds off-target reads from a library built for another chain.

Remarks on this clone: The limits of the CDR3 on the DNA are not certain, so only TCRdb's listed CDR3 is given. The V gene reported is TRGV9; the J gene is uncalled. The V gene's germline CDR1 is GITISATS and CDR2 ISYDGTV (reference sequence). The CDR3 spans 22 amino acids, including both terminal residues. This CDR3 reads CACDTVGWDTRQMFFGTGIKLF.

Turning to this clone: The identical CDR3 is also encoded by other nucleotide sequences in the sample. The V gene was identified as TRGV9, while no J gene was called. The CDR3 runs to 28 residues. Germline V lookup: CDR1 GITISATS, CDR2 ISYDGTV (reference sequence). The CDR3 DNA is TGTGCCTGTGACACTACAACTGGGGGATACGCGAGCTCCTGGGACACCCGACAGATGTTTTTCGGAACTAGCATCAAACTCTTC. It specifies CACDTTTGGYASSWDTRQMFFGTSIKLF.

The J gene is uncalled and the V gene is TRGV9. This CDR3 comprises 19 residues. Germline lookup yields CDR1 GITISATS and CDR2 ISYDGTV (reference sequence). CDR3 region: CACDTVSLGDTALTAQLFF. CDR3 DNA: TGTGCCTGTGACACCGTTTCCCTGGGGGATACCGCTTTGACAGCACAACTCTTCTTT.

The V gene call reads TRGV9; no J gene was called. Germline CDR1 and CDR2: GITISATS and ISYDGTV (reference sequence). CDR3 length equals 28 residues. The CDR3 here is CACDQPSYGGSSSWDTRQMFFGTSIKLF. DNA of the CDR3: TGTGCCTGTGACCAGCCTTCCTACGGGGGATCCAGCTCCTGGGACACCCGACAGATGTTTTTCGGAACTAGCATCAAACTCTTC.

J gene calling gave no result, while the V gene is TRGV9. The germline V gene encodes CDR1 GITISATS and CDR2 ISYDGTV (reference sequence). The CDR3 length is 18 residues. CDR3 sequence (DNA): TGTGCCTGTGATGAAATACTGGGGGCCCCCTCTTTGACAGCACAACTCTTCTTT. Its translation is CACDEILGAPSLTAQLFF.

The V gene call reads TRGV9; no J gene was called. This CDR3 spans 25 amino acids. Germline loops: CDR1 GITISATS, CDR2 ISYDGTV (reference sequence). The CDR3, as DNA: TGTGCCTGTGACACCGGAGGGCCGATGGACTGGGACACCCGACAGATGTTTTTCGGAACTAGCATCAAACTCTTC. Residues: CACDTGGPMDWDTRQMFFGTSIKLF.

As regards this clone: The DNA is left out, because the CDR3 cannot be placed on it with certainty; the CDR3 is given as TCRdb lists it. The J gene was not called, though the V gene is TRGV9. CDR1 GITISATS and CDR2 ISYDGTV come from the germline V gene (reference sequence). The CDR3 sequence runs 25 residues, both termini included. The CDR3 is CACDTAGGLSWDTRQMFFGTGIKLF.

Remarks on this clone: The limits of the CDR3 on the DNA are not certain, so only TCRdb's listed CDR3 is given. The J gene has no call, while the V gene is TRGV9. The CDR3 is made up of 24 amino acids, end residues included. Looked up from germline, CDR1 is GITISATS and CDR2 is ISYDGTV (reference sequence). The CDR3 region is CACDAVLSSWDTRQMFFGTGIKLF.

The J segment was not called; the V segment is TRGV9. This CDR3 comprises 26 residues. Germline CDR1 reads GITISATS; CDR2 reads ISYDGTV (reference sequence). This CDR3 is CACDATGGGIPWDTRQMFFGTSIKLF. DNA of the CDR3: TGTGCCTGTGACGCGACCGGTGGGGGGATACCCTGGGACACCCGACAGATGTTTTTCGGAACTAGCATCAAACTCTTC.

The J segment was not called; the V segment is TRGV9. The germline V gene has CDR1 GITISATS and CDR2 ISYDGTV (reference sequence). This CDR3 is 26 amino acids long. CDR3 nucleotide sequence: TGTGCCTGTGACACCTGGGAAGCTGATGCTACCTGGGACACCCGACAGATGTTTTTCGGAACTAGCATCAAACTCTTC. As protein: CACDTWEADATWDTRQMFFGTSIKLF.

The J gene was not called, though the V gene is TRGV9. The CDR3 sequence is 24 residues long. From germline, CDR1 is GITISATS and CDR2 ISYDGTV (reference sequence). The CDR3, as DNA: TGTGCCTGTGACACGCCGGGGGTTTTCTGGGACACCCGACAGATGTTTTTCGGAACTAGCATCAAACTCTTC. This encodes CACDTPGVFWDTRQMFFGTSIKLF.

No call exists for the J gene, whereas the V gene is TRGV9. The CDR3 sequence is 26 residues long. Germline values: CDR1 GITISATS, CDR2 ISYDGTV (reference sequence). The CDR3 loop reads CACDTVLGDDSWDTRQMFFGTSIKLF. CDR3 nucleotide sequence: TGTGCCTGTGACACCGTACTGGGGGATGACTCCTGGGACACCCGACAGATGTTTTTCGGAACTAGCATCAAACTCTTC.

No call exists for the J gene, whereas the V gene is TRGV9. CDR3 size: 16 residues. Germline lookup yields CDR1 GITISATS and CDR2 ISYDGTV (reference sequence). The CDR3 DNA reads TGTGCCTGTGACGTACTGGGGGATACTTTGACAGCACAACTCTTCTTT. Protein: CACDVLGDTLTAQLFF.

Remarks on this clone: The DNA is left out, because the CDR3 cannot be placed on it with certainty; the CDR3 is given as TCRdb lists it. The V gene call is TRGV9, and the J gene call is absent. The CDR3 numbers 24 amino acids, ends counted. The germline CDR1 and CDR2 sequences are GITISATS and ISYDGTV (reference sequence). The CDR3 is CACDNWGIPWDTRQMFFGTGIKLF.

This clone has a single count. The DNA is omitted, as the CDR3 cannot be located on it reliably, and the CDR3 follows TCRdb's listing. For the V gene the call is TRGV9; the J gene has no call. Germline-derived CDR1 and CDR2 are GITISATS and ISYDGTV (reference sequence). From its first to its last residue, the CDR3 has 28 amino acids. The CDR3 loop reads CACDTLPGDTQSSWDTRQMFFGTGIKLF.